This passage covers 21 T cell receptor beta chains from one sample sequenced in a study of technical replicates of blood from a few donors. Profiling relied on immunoSEQ multiplex PCR, and the TCRdb table lists in-frame clones only, not all of them. The repertoire holds approximately 9,000 clones, around 92% seen once, with 9.5% in the top ten. The sequencing sample was made of PBMCs. These receptors were taken from a human donor in good health.

This clone appeared a few times. The rearrangement uses TRBV10-3 and TRBJ1-1; no firm D call. Trimming shortened V by 3 bases and J by 5 bases, and 10 bases separated the two germline ends. CDR1 and CDR2 (germline): ENHRY, SYGVKD. This CDR3 contains 13 residues. Here the CDR3 reads CAISDREFTEAFF. The CDR3, as DNA: TGTGCCATCAGTGATCGGGAGTTTACTGAAGCTTTCTTT.

The V and J genes are TRBV5-1 and TRBJ2-1, with TRBD1 matching 9 bases. V lost 6 bases and J lost 4; bases outside the gene matches: 14. The germline gives CDR1 SGHRS, CDR2 YFSETQ. The CDR3 is made up of 17 amino acids. DNA of the CDR3: TGCGCCAGCACTACCGGCTTGGGGACAGGGCTATACAATGAGCAGTTCTTC. Encoded protein: CASTTGLGTGLYNEQFF.

This clone was seen just once. This rearrangement joins TRBV6-1 to TRBJ1-4; weak D call: TRBD1 (5 bases). Germline V gene data show CDR1 as MNHNS and CDR2 as SASEGT. With 6 bases removed from V and 3 bases from J, the gap between germline ends came to 11 bases. The CDR3 runs 14 residues. CDR3 residues: CASSLTASNEKLFF. As DNA, the CDR3 is TGTGCCAGCAGCTTGACAGCTTCTAATGAAAAACTGTTTTTT.

The genes are TRBV28 and TRBJ1-1; 7 bases map to TRBD1. Trimming removed 3 bases from V and 3 bases from J; junction bases left unmatched: 4. The CDR3 contains 14 residues. Per germline, CDR1 MDHEN and CDR2 SYDVKM. The CDR3 sequence is CASSLRGRDTEAFF. The DNA of the CDR3 is TGTGCCAGCAGTTTGAGGGGGCGCGACACTGAAGCTTTCTTT. Full variable domain (rest looked up from reference TRBV28 and TRBJ1-1): DVKVTQSSRYLVKRTGEKVFLECVQDMDHENMFWYRQDPGLGLRLIYFSYDVKMKEKGDIPEGYSVSREKKERFSLILESASTNQTSMYLCASSLRGRDTEAFFGQGTRLTVV.

The rearrangement links TRBV25-1 to TRBJ1-1; D is uncertain. V was shortened by 9 bases and J by 1 base, with 9 bases between the two germline ends. Germline V CDR1 and CDR2: MGHDK, SYGVNS. The CDR3 length is 12 residues. The chain's CDR3 is CASRETNTEAFF. CDR3 DNA sequence: TGTGCCAGTCGGGAGACGAACACTGAAGCTTTCTTT.

This clone was observed once. V gene TRBV7-3 combines with J gene TRBJ2-1; D may be TRBD2 (5 bases). CDR3 length: 15 residues. The germline V and J ends were trimmed by 5 bases and 0 bases, with 11 bases remaining between them. CDR1 is SGHTA and CDR2 is FQGTGA in the germline V gene. CDR3 bases: TGTGCCAGCAGCCCGGGAATGAGCTCCTACAATGAGCAGTTCTTC. Its protein product is CASSPGMSSYNEQFF. Full variable domain (rest looked up from reference TRBV7-3 and TRBJ2-1): GAGVSQTPSNKVTEKGKYVELRCDPISGHTALYWYRQSLGQGPEFLIYFQGTGAADDSGLPNDRFFAVRPEGSVSTLKIQRTERGDSAVYLCASSPGMSSYNEQFFGPGTRLTVL.

The V gene is TRBV5-4, the J gene TRBJ1-2; 9 nucleotides agree with TRBD1. CDR3 length: 15 amino acids. The ends lost 0 bases at V and 5 bases at J; junction bases unmatched: 5. Germline values: CDR1 SGHNT, CDR2 YYREEE (reference sequence). Written as DNA, the CDR3 is TGTGCCAGCAGCTTGGTTACAGGGGGCTTTTATGGCTACACCTTC. Residues: CASSLVTGGFYGYTF.

CDR3 region: CASSLGTSGRDEQYF. In nucleotides, the CDR3 is TGCGCCAGCAGCTTGGGGACTAGCGGGAGGGACGAGCAGTACTTC. The chain is built from TRBV5-1 and TRBJ2-7, with TRBD2 matching 15 bases. Germline CDR1 is SGHRS and CDR2 is YFSETQ. V lost 0 bases, J lost 5 bases, and 0 bases stayed unmatched. The CDR3 is 15 residues long.

This clone was found once. As DNA, the CDR3 is TGTGCCAGCAGCTTCCGGGACACCATATATTTT. This encodes CASSFRDTIYF. This chain joins TRBV5-6 and TRBJ1-3; the D is unclear. Germline CDR1 reads SGHDT; CDR2 reads YYEEEE. This CDR3 contains 11 residues. Deletions cut 2 bases from V and 8 bases from J, with 5 bases between.

This clone was recorded once. The genes are TRBV30 and TRBJ2-7, with D perhaps TRBD2 (7 bases). V shed 4 bases and J shed 0 bases, with 10 bases lying between them. CDR1 is GTSNPN, CDR2 SVGIG, per germline (reference sequence). This CDR3 has 13 amino acids. The chain's CDR3 is CAWKGGASYEQYF. For the CDR3, the DNA is TGTGCCTGGAAGGGGGGGGCCTCCTACGAGCAGTACTTC.

V gene TRBV19 combines with J gene TRBJ2-7; 10 bases fit TRBD2. Germline lookup yields CDR1 LNHDA and CDR2 SQIVND (reference sequence). The CDR3 is made up of 15 amino acids. V lost 3 bases to trimming and J lost 3 bases; unmatched junction nucleotides: 5. For the CDR3, the DNA is TGTGCCAGTAGTATGGAGCCTAGCGGGAGCTACGAGCAGTACTTC. Encoded protein: CASSMEPSGSYEQYF.

The count of this clone is one. J is TRBJ1-2 and V is TRBV18, with D hard to call. The V gene lost 0 bases and the J gene lost 9 bases, with 8 bases spanning the gap. In germline, CDR1 is KGHSH, CDR2 LQKENI. The CDR3 contains 12 residues. For the CDR3, the DNA is TGTGCCAGCTCACCACCGCAGACTCGCTACACCTTC. Translation gives CASSPPQTRYTF. Supplemented by reference TRBV18 and TRBJ1-2, the full variable domain reads NAGVMQNPRHLVRRRGQEARLRCSPMKGHSHVYWYRQLPEEGLKFMVYLQKENIIDESGMPKERFSAEFPKEGPSILRIQQVVRGDSAAYFCASSPPQTRYTFGSGTRLTVV.

The chain joins TRBV5-1 to TRBJ1-2; D unclear. This CDR3 contains 12 residues. With 3 bases removed from V and 8 bases from J, the gap between germline ends came to 11 bases. CDR1 is SGHRS and CDR2 is YFSETQ in the germline V gene. The CDR3 is CASSSRSGGYTF. The CDR3 DNA reads as TGCGCCAGCAGCTCCCGTTCGGGGGGCTACACCTTC.

V usage is TRBV19 and J usage is TRBJ1-1; 9 bases are a match to TRBD1. Germline lookup yields CDR1 LNHDA and CDR2 SQIVND (reference sequence). The CDR3 is made up of 16 amino acids. The V gene end was trimmed by 5 bases and the J gene end by 1 base; junction bases not matched to a gene: 8. The CDR3 sequence: CASSQRQGGKNTEAFF. The CDR3 DNA follows: TGTGCCAGTAGTCAGAGACAGGGGGGTAAGAACACTGAAGCTTTCTTT.

This clone was observed once. This chain connects TRBV30 to TRBJ2-5, with 10 nucleotides matching TRBD2. The CDR3 totals 13 residues. The trim removed 4 bases at V and 5 bases at J, leaving 4 bases unmatched. Germline loops: CDR1 GTSNPN, CDR2 SVGIG (reference sequence). CDR3 loop: CAWTAGGGETQYF. The CDR3 DNA follows: TGTGCCTGGACAGCGGGAGGGGGGGAGACCCAGTACTTC.

The V gene is TRBV19, the J gene TRBJ1-1; D is undetermined. V lost 4 bases and J 1 base, leaving 7 bases between the germline ends. Germline V lookup: CDR1 LNHDA, CDR2 SQIVND (reference sequence). This CDR3 has 13 amino acids. The CDR3 loop is CASSTSTNTEAFF. CDR3 coding DNA: TGTGCCAGTAGTACATCTACGAACACTGAAGCTTTCTTT.

The chain carries TRBV5-4 and TRBJ2-1, with 8 bases identical to TRBD1. V shed 0 bases and J 3 bases; nucleotides not matched to a gene: 2. CDR1 is SGHNT and CDR2 is YYREEE in the germline V gene (reference sequence). The CDR3 consists of 15 residues. This CDR3 is CASSLEGQDYNEQFF. Written as DNA, the CDR3 is TGTGCCAGCAGCTTGGAGGGACAGGACTACAATGAGCAGTTCTTC.

The chain links TRBV7-9 to TRBJ1-2, with TRBD1 as a possible D gene (6 bases). The V and J ends lost 4 bases and 6 bases respectively, with 18 bases between them. The V gene's germline CDR1 is SEHNR and CDR2 FQNEAQ (reference sequence). CDR3 length: 15 residues. This chain's CDR3 is CASSSTYRVGDGYTF. The CDR3 DNA reads as TGTGCCAGCAGCTCTACCTACAGGGTGGGGGATGGCTACACCTTC.

V gene TRBV6-4 combines with J gene TRBJ2-2; D remains ambiguous. The germline V gene has CDR1 MRHNA and CDR2 SNTAGT. Trimming stripped 0 bases from V and 2 bases from J, with 7 bases between. This CDR3 has 15 residues. CDR3 bases: TGTGCCAGCAGTGACTCGAGTAGAAACACCGGGGAGCTGTTTTTT. Its translation: CASSDSSRNTGELFF.

The rearrangement joins TRBV7-9 to TRBJ2-1, with D possibly being TRBD2 (7 bases). Germline lookup yields CDR1 SEHNR and CDR2 FQNEAQ (reference sequence). The CDR3 is 15 amino acids. V was clipped by 2 bases and J by 7 bases, with 15 bases between them. CDR3 loop: CASSLSGGGLNEQFF. The CDR3 DNA reads as TGTGCCAGCAGCTTATCGGGGGGCGGCTTAAATGAGCAGTTCTTC. Drawing the rest from reference TRBV7-9 and TRBJ2-1, the complete variable domain is DTGVSQNPRHKITKRGQNVTFRCDPISEHNRLYWYRQTLGQGPEFLTYFQNEAQLEKSRLLSDRFSAERPKGSFSTLEIQRTEQGDSAMYLCASSLSGGGLNEQFFGPGTRLTVL.

The chain links TRBV6-6 to TRBJ2-5; 9 bases fit TRBD2. This CDR3 has 16 residues. Germline assignment: CDR1 MNHNY and CDR2 SVGAGI (reference sequence). Losses at the gene ends were 2 bases for V and 2 bases for J; bases not matched to a gene: 6. The CDR3 nucleotides are TGTGCCAGCAGTTACCAAGCGGGAGGAACGCAAGAGACCCAGTACTTC. Translated, it gives CASSYQAGGTQETQYF.